This T cell receptor beta chain was retrieved from a study of blood T cell repertoires in COVID-19. Whole-study context: Sources were T cells, B-cell-depleted T cells, or PBMCs; the material itself was cDNA or gDNA.

Per the study methods: The assay estimated nucleated cells by amplifying reference gene primers. The method was immunoSEQ multiplex PCR; TCRdb's version includes in-frame clones alone and lacks a portion of them. V and J calls and clone size follow that table, whereas D and trimming were derived from the DNA. The table includes roughly 320,000 clones, around 89% detected once. The CDR3 is 18 residues long. CDR1 MNHEY and CDR2 SVGEGT come from the germline V gene. V gave up 0 bases and J gave up 5 bases, with 17 bases separating them. Enrollment of patients from Seattle took place during active infection, with longitudinal follow-up.

The source of this sequence is a woman aged 45-65 years with COVID-19, enrolled during active disease. The material sequenced was peripheral blood. The chain recombines TRBV6-2 or TRBV6-3 with TRBJ1-6; no clear D. The CDR3 reads CASSYSRVNVPDNSPLHF. The CDR3 nucleotides read TGTGCCAGCAGTTACTCACGAGTCAACGTCCCCGATAATTCACCCCTCCACTTT.